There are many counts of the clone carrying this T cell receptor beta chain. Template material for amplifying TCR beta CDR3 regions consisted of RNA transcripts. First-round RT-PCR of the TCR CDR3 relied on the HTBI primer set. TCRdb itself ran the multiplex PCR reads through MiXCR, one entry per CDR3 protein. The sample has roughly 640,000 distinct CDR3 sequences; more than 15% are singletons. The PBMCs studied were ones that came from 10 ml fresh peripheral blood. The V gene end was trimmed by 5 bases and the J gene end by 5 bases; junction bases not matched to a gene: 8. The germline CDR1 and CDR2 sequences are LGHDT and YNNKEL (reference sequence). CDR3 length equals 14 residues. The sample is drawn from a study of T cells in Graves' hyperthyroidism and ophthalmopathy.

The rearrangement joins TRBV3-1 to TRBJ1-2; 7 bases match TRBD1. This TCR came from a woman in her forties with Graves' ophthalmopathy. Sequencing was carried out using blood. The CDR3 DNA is TGTGCCAGCAGCGGGACAGAAAAATATTATGGCTACACCTTC. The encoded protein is CASSGTEKYYGYTF.